Detailed here is one T cell receptor (beta chain). Profiling relied on immunoSEQ multiplex PCR, and the TCRdb table lists in-frame clones only, not all of them. The sample holds more than 15,000 clones, roughly 79% seen once. The data stem from a study of chemoradiotherapy in HPV16-positive cancers. Repertoires were sampled repeatedly during chemoradiotherapy. The CDR3 has 18 amino acids. V usage is TRBV21-1 and J usage is TRBJ2-6; TRBD1 is the table's D call, not checked against the DNA. TRBV21-1 is labeled a pseudogene. This receptor was obtained from a human donor with HPV-associated anogenital cancer. Sampling was carried out from a patient who underwent chemoradiotherapy. The CDR3: CASSALHGHYSGANVLTF. The CDR3, as DNA: TGTGCCAGCAGCGCACTCCACGGACACTACTCTGGGGCCAACGTCCTGACTTTC.